These 13 T cell receptor beta chains were sequenced from one sample in a study of shared clonotypes between healthy human individuals. Libraries were prepared by immunoSEQ multiplex PCR; TCRdb keeps only in-frame clonotypes and omits some of them. Of millions of clones in the sample, around 94% were seen once. Material: naive CD4+ T cells sorted from blood. This sample's subset: CD45RA+ positively selected. The receptor set was obtained from a man aged 18 to 30 in good health.

The chain carries TRBV5-6 and TRBJ1-6; TRBD1 is a possible D gene (6 bases). Trimming removed 4 bases at V and 5 bases at J, with 10 bases between. CDR3 length equals 14 residues. The germline V gene encodes CDR1 SGHDT and CDR2 YYEEEE. CDR3 amino acids: CASSPTGDNSPLHF. As DNA, the CDR3 is TGTGCCAGCAGCCCGACAGGAGATAATTCACCCCTCCACTTT.

This rearrangement joins TRBV5-1 to TRBJ2-3, with 9 positions matching TRBD2. The CDR3 extends over 14 amino acids. Unmatched junction bases numbered 1, after V lost 5 bases and J lost 0 bases. Germline CDR1 reads SGHRS; CDR2 reads YFSETQ. The CDR3 region is CASRRGGSTDTQYF. CDR3 bases: TGCGCCAGCAGGCGGGGGGGTAGCACAGATACGCAGTATTTT.

Comments on this clone: Other DNA sequences of this sample code for an identical CDR3. This chain links TRBV30 with TRBJ2-7; 8 nucleotides agree with TRBD2. Germline loops: CDR1 GTSNPN, CDR2 SVGIG (reference sequence). This CDR3 spans 15 amino acids. With V trimmed by 0 bases and J by 1 base, 5 bases remained unmatched. The CDR3 DNA follows: TGTGCCTGGAGTGTACTCGGGGGGGTTTCCTACGAGCAGTACTTC. Translating it yields CAWSVLGGVSYEQYF.

The CDR3 nucleotides are TGTGCCAGCTCACCTGGGGCGGGAGCTCAATACGAGCAGTACTTC. This sequence encodes CASSPGAGAQYEQYF. The chain links TRBV18 to TRBJ2-7, with 7 bases matching TRBD2. The germline V gene has CDR1 KGHSH and CDR2 LQKENI. V shed 3 bases and J 4 bases; nucleotides not matched to a gene: 9. This CDR3 has 15 residues. Combining the CDR3 with reference TRBV18 and TRBJ2-7 gives the whole variable domain NAGVMQNPRHLVRRRGQEARLRCSPMKGHSHVYWYRQLPEEGLKFMVYLQKENIIDESGMPKERFSAEFPKEGPSILRIQQVVRGDSAAYFCASSPGAGAQYEQYFGPGTRLTVT.

The chain is built from TRBV9 and TRBJ2-1; 15 bases line up with TRBD2. The junction had 8 bases not matched to a gene; V was cut back by 4 bases and J by 9 bases. Germline V gene data show CDR1 as SGDLS and CDR2 as YYNGEE. This CDR3 spans 16 amino acids. In nucleotides, the CDR3 is TGTGCCAGCAGCCCTCGGACTAGCGGGGGGGCCGGTGAGCAGTTCTTC. It specifies CASSPRTSGGAGEQFF.

J is TRBJ2-7 and V is TRBV23-1; the match to TRBD1 covers 7 bases. TRBV23-1 falls under the ORF class, with uncertain function. The V segment lost 7 bases and the J segment 3 bases; nucleotides outside the gene matches: 9. The CDR3 spans 14 residues. The CDR3 region has the DNA TGCGCCAGCACAATCCGGGCAGGGGGCTACGAGCAGTACTTC. Its translation is CASTIRAGGYEQYF.

Concerning this clone itself: The same CDR3 can be traced to other DNA sequences in this sample. The genes are TRBV28 and TRBJ2-7; maybe TRBD1 (5 bases). The CDR3 spans 12 residues. V gave up 4 bases and J gave up 4 bases, with 8 bases separating them. Germline values: CDR1 MDHEN, CDR2 SYDVKM. CDR3 amino acids: CASSSTAYEQYF. DNA for the CDR3: TGTGCCAGCAGTTCGACAGCGTACGAGCAGTACTTC.

This rearrangement joins TRBV28 to TRBJ2-1; maybe TRBD2 (6 bases). Trimming took off 4 bases at V and 0 bases at J, with 16 bases between the two ends. This CDR3 is 17 amino acids long. Germline V gene data show CDR1 as MDHEN and CDR2 as SYDVKM. The CDR3 region is CASSSAGAGSSYNEQFF. The CDR3 DNA is TGTGCCAGCAGTTCCGCGGGCGCGGGAAGCTCCTACAATGAGCAGTTCTTC.

Points on this clone: At one of its ends the junction is not consistent with the germline gene, which may arise from a read error. The rearrangement links TRBV7-7 to TRBJ2-7, with TRBD2 matching 7 bases. CDR1 and CDR2 from the germline V gene are SSHAT and FNYEAQ (reference sequence). This CDR3 spans 13 amino acids. CDR3 region: CASSRGSSYEQYF. CDR3 sequence (DNA): TGTGCTAGCAGCCGCGGGAGCTCCTACGAGCAGTACTTC.

In its sample, this clone was seen a few times. The CDR3 region is CASSAAPGTGTYEQYF. CDR3 DNA: TGTGCCAGCAGCGCCGCTCCCGGGACTGGAACCTACGAGCAGTACTTC. This rearrangement joins TRBV14 to TRBJ2-7; TRBD2 is a possible D gene (6 bases). V shed 5 bases and J shed 2 bases, with 19 bases lying between them. Germline CDR1 reads SGHDN; CDR2 reads FVKESK. The CDR3 loop spans 16 amino acids. The full variable domain, its missing parts supplied by reference TRBV14 and TRBJ2-7, is EAGVTQFPSHSVIEKGQTVTLRCDPISGHDNLYWYRRVMGKEIKFLLHFVKESKQDESGMPNNRFLAERTGGTYSTLKVQPAELEDSGVYFCASSAAPGTGTYEQYFGPGTRLTVT.

The V gene is TRBV4-2, the J gene TRBJ1-1; unclear D gene. V lost 1 base and J lost 0, with 9 bases in between. Germline CDR1 and CDR2: LGHNA and YNFKEQ. The CDR3 extends over 15 amino acids. The CDR3 loop reads CASSQGQSLNTEAFF. CDR3 in DNA: TGTGCCAGCAGCCAAGGGCAGTCTTTGAACACTGAAGCTTTCTTT.

In its sample, this clone was seen once. The chain carries TRBV4-1 and TRBJ2-2; tentatively, D is TRBD1 (6 bases). Trimming removed 4 bases from V and 1 base from J, with 10 bases in between. The V gene's germline CDR1 is MGHRA and CDR2 YSYEKL. This CDR3 is built from 15 residues. The CDR3 reads CASSPGGGNTGELFF. In DNA form, the CDR3 reads TGCGCCAGCAGCCCTGGGGGCGGGAACACCGGGGAGCTGTTTTTT.

V and J are TRBV5-6 and TRBJ2-5, with TRBD2 matching 8 bases. Germline V gene data show CDR1 as SGHDT and CDR2 as YYEEEE. The CDR3 spans 15 residues. J lost 6 bases, V lost 0 bases, and 7 bases had no gene match. The CDR3 reads CASSLERGPEKTQYF. In DNA, the CDR3 is TGTGCCAGCAGCTTGGAGCGGGGGCCAGAAAAGACCCAGTACTTC. The entire variable domain, with the rest obtained from reference TRBV5-6 and TRBJ2-5, is as follows: DAGVTQSPTHLIKTRGQQVTLRCSPKSGHDTVSWYQQALGQGPQFIFQYYEEEERQRGNFPDRFSGHQFPNYSSELNVNALLLGDSALYLCASSLERGPEKTQYFGPGTRLLVL.